Below, one T cell receptor beta chain is given with its context. The antigen is unknown. Method: immunoSEQ multiplex PCR; TCRdb's copy keeps in-frame clones and lacks some. This table holds roughly 130,000 clones, more than 85% found once. The record originates from a study of T cell responses to AZD1222 COVID-19 vaccine. Study observations and caveats: Sampled repertoires all dated from after the peak T cell response.

Germline assignment: CDR1 LGHNA and CDR2 YSLEER. Between the trimmed V and J ends, which lost 0 bases and 4 bases, there was a span of 10 bases. The CDR3 has 15 residues. The receptor was derived from an adult in good health. The source material was peripheral blood, sampled on day 0 of AZD1222 vaccination. The J gene is TRBJ1-3, the V gene TRBV4-3, with D unclear. CDR3 loop: CASSQDTLTGNTIYF. The CDR3 bases are TGCGCCAGCAGCCAAGATACACTGACCGGAAACACCATATATTTT.